This paragraph covers one T cell receptor (beta chain) sequence. Its recognized antigen is unknown. Base quality data are lacking; no much larger clone is found one base away. This entry is derived from a study of blood T cell repertoires in COVID-19 (dated by TCRdb to about 2020). Regarding the study in general: Samples covering the acute and convalescent phases of COVID-19 were provided by collaborators in the United States, Italy and Spain. The prospective study material was composed of cDNA or gDNA derived from T cells, B-cell-depleted T cells, or PBMCs. Deeply sampled blood TCRbeta repertoires from subjects exposed to, actively infected with, or recovered from COVID-19 were included in the dataset. The repertoires were made available in a free public database intended to serve as a resource for research on the immune response to SARS-CoV-2. The samples were drawn from two sources: the first 160 participants of the ongoing ImmuneRACE study, and over 1,000 subjects contributed by 6 global collaborators. A de-identified subject ID, COVID-19 status, age in years and sex were almost always included in the sample metadata. Where available, HLA class I and class II types were obtained from metadata supplied by the sample provider rather than from assay-based typing. The paper as a whole reports these results and caveats: The quantity of clinical and demographic metadata differed by source and by participant and was supplied without curation.

V sheds 7 bases and J sheds 6 bases, leaving 10 bases between their ends. The CDR3 measures 12 amino acids from cysteine to phenylalanine. Of all the DNA, just the CDR3 is kept, 36 bases in frame from base 1. From a lookup of the germline V gene (reference sequence), CDR1 and CDR2 are MNHNY and SVGAGI. The collaborating institutions used their own protocols to collect whole blood in K2EDTA tubes. For TCRbeta analysis, collaborator samples were shipped as frozen whole blood, as isolated PBMCs, or as DNA extracted from either sample type. TCRbeta CDR3 regions were amplified from genomic DNA by means of the immunoSEQ Assay, a bias-controlled multiplex PCR. The paper's processing steps were these. Nucleated cell counts per sample were estimated from amplification of reference gene primers within the assay. Sequence reads were collapsed and filtered to measure the absolute abundance of every unique TCRbeta CDR3 rearrangement. For each sample, productive Simpson clonality was calculated as the square root of Simpson's diversity index across productive rearrangements. The clones in this table, taken by TCRdb from immuneACCESS, are in-frame only. Not every clone is retained; where verified, under half of the shortfall comes from an unresolved V gene, and the cause of the rest is unknown. From that table come the V and J calls and clone size; the DNA was used to work out D and trimming. Across this sample there are approximately 430,000 clones, with 86% seen only once. The biggest ten clones account for over 1.3% of the sample.

The V gene is TRBV6-6 and the J gene is TRBJ1-5, with TRBD1 as a weak D call on 6 bases. The sequence derives from a woman aged 25-40 years with active or convalescent COVID-19. Sequencing was carried out using peripheral blood. The DNA is TGTGCCAGCAACAGGGATGGTCAGCCCCAGCATTTT. This sequence encodes CASNRDGQPQHF.